A single sample gave rise to the 10 T cell receptor beta chains below, sequenced in a study of OX40 agonist ivuxolimab in advanced cancers. Libraries were prepared through the immunoSEQ multiplex PCR assay. The immuneACCESS repertoire file appears here via TCRdb, limited to in-frame rearrangements. These files lack a portion of the clones; in checked studies, under half of the deficit traces to unresolved V genes, and the cause of the others is not known. The sample table holds around 34,000 clones, of which 82% were seen once. 20% to 30% of the sample belongs to the ten largest clones. The material was CD4+ or CD8+ T cells sorted from blood, obtained in a trial of the OX40 agonist ivuxolimab. The source of these receptors is an adult with an advanced solid tumor such as melanoma, head and neck, liver or kidney cancer.

This chain connects TRBV5-6 to TRBJ1-4, with no clear D. V lost 4 bases, J lost 7 bases, and 14 bases lay in between. Germline V gene sequence: CDR1 SGHDT, CDR2 YYEEEE. This CDR3 comprises 14 residues. CDR3 sequence: CASSASPGVEKLFF. The DNA for the CDR3 is TGTGCCAGCAGCGCCAGCCCCGGGGTTGAAAAACTGTTTTTT.

This clone showed up just a few times. The chain links TRBV14 to TRBJ1-6; a weak D match, TRBD1 (6 bases). Per the germline V gene, CDR1 is SGHDN and CDR2 is FVKESK. This CDR3 has 15 amino acids. V lost 4 bases and J lost 6, with 13 bases in between. The DNA of the CDR3 is TGTGCCAGCAGCCTGTGGGGGCCGGGTAATTCACCCCTCCACTTT. It encodes CASSLWGPGNSPLHF. The full variable domain, with the rest looked up from reference TRBV14 and TRBJ1-6, is EAGVTQFPSHSVIEKGQTVTLRCDPISGHDNLYWYRRVMGKEIKFLLHFVKESKQDESGMPNNRFLAERTGGTYSTLKVQPAELEDSGVYFCASSLWGPGNSPLHFGNGTRLTVT.

V is TRBV9 and J is TRBJ2-3; 9 bases fit TRBD2. This CDR3 comprises 16 residues. CDR1 and CDR2 (germline): SGDLS, YYNGEE. Trimming took 5 bases from V and 3 from J; bases not matched to a gene: 10. In DNA, the CDR3 is TGTGCCAGCAGTGAGGGGAGCGGGGGGAGGACAGATACGCAGTATTTT. It is translated as CASSEGSGGRTDTQYF. The full variable domain, rest sourced from reference TRBV9 and TRBJ2-3, is DSGVTQTPKHLITATGQRVTLRCSPRSGDLSVYWYQQSLDQGLQFLIQYYNGEERAKGNILERFSAQQFPDLHSELNLSSLELGDSALYFCASSEGSGGRTDTQYFGPGTRLTVL.

The gene calls are TRBV11-2 and TRBJ1-1; D unclear. The V gene lost 5 bases and the J gene lost 1 base, with 14 bases spanning the gap. Germline V gene data show CDR1 as SGHAT and CDR2 as FQNNGV. This CDR3 spans 15 amino acids. This CDR3 reads CASSLFDTRNTEAFF. The CDR3 DNA follows: TGTGCCAGCAGCCTTTTTGACACGCGGAACACTGAAGCTTTCTTT.

V gene TRBV6-5 combines with J gene TRBJ1-3, with TRBD1 as a possible D gene (6 bases). CDR1 is MNHEY and CDR2 is SVGAGI in the germline V gene. This CDR3 spans 13 amino acids. V gave up 9 bases and J gave up 1 base, with 10 bases separating them. This chain's CDR3 is CASATGSGNTIYF. The DNA of the CDR3 is TGTGCCAGTGCTACAGGGTCTGGAAACACCATATATTTT.

The V gene is TRBV28, the J gene TRBJ2-1, with D possibly being TRBD2 (5 bases). Germline V gene sequence: CDR1 MDHEN, CDR2 SYDVKM. The CDR3 covers 16 residues. V was shortened by 5 bases and J by 0 bases, with 14 bases between the two germline ends. The CDR3 DNA is TGTGCCAGCAGTACTCTGAGGGCGAGCTCCTACAATGAGCAGTTCTTC. Translated, it gives CASSTLRASSYNEQFF.

The chain links TRBV28 to TRBJ2-7; D might be TRBD2 (6 bases). Germline V lookup: CDR1 MDHEN, CDR2 SYDVKM. Trimming left V 5 bases short and J 4 bases short, with 9 bases between. There are 12 residues in the CDR3. DNA for the CDR3: TGTGCCAGCAGTGGAGGGGAATACGAGCAGTACTTC. Translation gives CASSGGEYEQYF.

The chain combines TRBV14 with TRBJ2-7, with 9 bases matching TRBD1. This CDR3 is built from 14 residues. After removal of 1 base from V and 5 bases from J, the junction contained 3 bases not matched to a gene. The V gene's germline CDR1 is SGHDN and CDR2 FVKESK. CDR3 region: CASSQVTGGDEQYF. CDR3 bases: TGTGCCAGCAGCCAAGTGACAGGGGGAGACGAGCAGTACTTC. Filled out from reference TRBV14 and TRBJ2-7, the complete variable domain reads EAGVTQFPSHSVIEKGQTVTLRCDPISGHDNLYWYRRVMGKEIKFLLHFVKESKQDESGMPNNRFLAERTGGTYSTLKVQPAELEDSGVYFCASSQVTGGDEQYFGPGTRLTVT.

V and J are TRBV27 and TRBJ2-1; 9 positions match TRBD2. CDR3 length: 16 residues. Germline CDR1 is MNHEY and CDR2 is SMNVEV (reference sequence). Trimming took 5 bases from V and 5 from J; bases not matched to a gene: 10. As DNA, the CDR3 is TGTGCCAGCAGTACCATCGTCCTAGCGGGGAACAATGAGCAGTTCTTC. As protein: CASSTIVLAGNNEQFF.

This chain joins TRBV2 and TRBJ2-7; D is undetermined. This CDR3 spans 15 amino acids. V was pared by 7 bases and J by 3 bases, with 19 bases between. The germline CDR1 and CDR2 sequences are SNHLY and FYNNEI. The CDR3 loop reads CASTWSRVPGYEQYF. DNA of the CDR3: TGTGCCAGCACCTGGAGTAGGGTACCTGGCTACGAGCAGTACTTC.